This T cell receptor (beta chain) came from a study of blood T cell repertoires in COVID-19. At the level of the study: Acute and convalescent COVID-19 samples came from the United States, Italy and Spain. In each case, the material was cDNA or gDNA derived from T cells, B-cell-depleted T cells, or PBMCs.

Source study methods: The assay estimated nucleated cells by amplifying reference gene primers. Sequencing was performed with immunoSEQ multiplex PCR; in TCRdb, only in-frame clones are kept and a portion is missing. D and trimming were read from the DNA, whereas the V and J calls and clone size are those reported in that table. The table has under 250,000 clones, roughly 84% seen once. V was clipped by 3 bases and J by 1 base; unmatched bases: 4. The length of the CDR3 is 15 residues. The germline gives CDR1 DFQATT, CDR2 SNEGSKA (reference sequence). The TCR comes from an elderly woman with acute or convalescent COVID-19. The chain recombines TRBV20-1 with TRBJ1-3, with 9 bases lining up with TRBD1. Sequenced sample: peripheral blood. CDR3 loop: CSASFGQGSGNTIYF. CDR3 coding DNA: TGCAGTGCTAGTTTTGGACAGGGGTCTGGAAACACCATATATTTT.